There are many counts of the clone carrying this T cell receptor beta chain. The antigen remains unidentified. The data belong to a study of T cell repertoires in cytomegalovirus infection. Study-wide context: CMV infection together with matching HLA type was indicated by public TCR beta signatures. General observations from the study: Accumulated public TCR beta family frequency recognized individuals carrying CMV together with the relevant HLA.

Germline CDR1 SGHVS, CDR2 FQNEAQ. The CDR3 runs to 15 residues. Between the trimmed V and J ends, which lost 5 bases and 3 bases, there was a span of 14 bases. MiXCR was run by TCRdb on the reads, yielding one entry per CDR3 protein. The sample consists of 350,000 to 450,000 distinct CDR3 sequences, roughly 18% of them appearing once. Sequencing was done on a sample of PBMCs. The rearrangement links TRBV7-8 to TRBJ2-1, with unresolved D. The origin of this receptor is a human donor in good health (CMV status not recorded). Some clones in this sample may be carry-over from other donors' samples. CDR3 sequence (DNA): TGTGCCAGCAGCCCCCGACGGACCCTCTACAATGAGCAGTTCTTC. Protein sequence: CASSPRRTLYNEQFF.